These 10 T cell receptor beta chains were all obtained from the same sample, sequenced in a study of CD4 T cells in relation to SARS-CoV-2 and coronaviruses. Before the COVID-19 pandemic, during about 2011-2019, CD4+ T cells were taken from unexposed donors. The cells were cultured for approximately 10 days before CD4+ T cells were isolated. For these receptors, no antigen is known. Method: immunoSEQ multiplex PCR; TCRdb's copy keeps in-frame clones and lacks some. The sample yields 9,000 to 13,000 clones, 74% seen once. Input material: CD4+ T cells from PBMCs, cultured in vitro. The receptors here all came from a human donor in good health.

The chain joins TRBV7-2 to TRBJ1-4; 7 nucleotides agree with TRBD1. The CDR3 totals 14 residues. V dropped 4 bases and J dropped 8; count of bases not matched to a gene: 7. Germline CDR1 and CDR2: SGHTA and FQGNSA. As DNA, the CDR3 is TGTGCCAGCAGCTCACGACAGGGTGTGGAAAAACTGTTTTTT. It encodes CASSSRQGVEKLFF.

This chain connects TRBV3-1 (or the pseudogene TRBV3-2) to TRBJ1-2; no reliable D call. CDR3 length equals 13 residues. Germline V lookup: CDR1 LGHDT, CDR2 YNNKEL (reference sequence). The V gene lost 4 bases and the J gene lost 2 bases, with 8 bases spanning the gap. As DNA, the CDR3 is TGTGCCAGCAGCCCCCGGGCGAACTATGGCTACACCTTC. This gives the protein CASSPRANYGYTF.

This clone turned up a few times. The V and J genes are TRBV7-9 and TRBJ1-5, with D possibly TRBD1 on 5 matching bases. Trimming took off 5 bases at V and 2 bases at J, with 16 bases between the two ends. CDR3 length: 16 amino acids. Germline CDR1 SEHNR, CDR2 FQNEAQ (reference sequence). The CDR3 loop reads CASSPGLGFGNQPQHF. The CDR3 DNA reads as TGTGCCAGCAGCCCAGGGTTAGGGTTCGGCAATCAGCCCCAGCATTTT.

J is TRBJ1-4 and V is TRBV5-1; 10 positions match TRBD1. J gave up 0 bases and V 2 bases, and 7 bases lay outside the gene matches. CDR1 is SGHRS and CDR2 is YFSETQ in the germline V gene. The CDR3 length is 18 residues. CDR3 nucleotides: TGCGCCAGCAGCTTCCGGGACAGGGGACAAACAACTAATGAAAAACTGTTTTTT. This sequence encodes CASSFRDRGQTTNEKLFF.

The chain carries TRBV4-2 and TRBJ2-7, with D possibly being TRBD1 or TRBD2 (5 bases each). The V and J ends lost 0 bases and 2 bases respectively, with 14 bases between them. The CDR3 consists of 16 residues. Germline CDR1 and CDR2: LGHNA and YNFKEQ. CDR3 nucleotides: TGTGCCAGCAGCCAAGATTATGCCGGGACGGCCTACGAGCAGTACTTC. Its translation is CASSQDYAGTAYEQYF.

The rearrangement uses TRBV12-3 or TRBV12-4 and TRBJ2-1, with D perhaps TRBD1 or TRBD2 (5 bases each). The ends were cut back, 1 base at V and 10 bases at J, with 11 bases in the middle. CDR3 length: 13 amino acids. DNA for the CDR3: TGTGCCAGCAGTTTAGAATCCTGGGGGGAGCAGTTCTTC. This gives the protein CASSLESWGEQFF.

The chain recombines TRBV4-1 with TRBJ1-2; 7 bases fit TRBD1. V lost 4 bases, J lost 2 bases, and 4 bases stayed unmatched. CDR3 size: 14 residues. Per the germline V gene, CDR1 is MGHRA and CDR2 is YSYEKL. The chain's CDR3 is CASSRDRENYGYTF. The CDR3 DNA is TGCGCCAGCAGCCGCGACAGGGAGAACTATGGCTACACCTTC.

This clone was observed a handful of times. The chain has TRBV18 and TRBJ1-1; D ambiguous. CDR1 and CDR2 from the germline V gene are KGHSH and LQKENI. V was clipped by 5 bases and J by 6 bases, with 22 bases between them. This CDR3 contains 16 residues. CDR3 region: CASSSRLGLGESEAFF. The DNA of the CDR3 is TGTGCCAGCTCATCCCGTCTGGGTCTTGGTGAATCTGAAGCTTTCTTT.

The chain recombines TRBV5-1 with TRBJ2-1, with a possible D match to TRBD1 (5 bases). Germline V gene sequence: CDR1 SGHRS, CDR2 YFSETQ. The CDR3 is made up of 15 amino acids. V was pared by 4 bases and J by 8 bases, with 19 bases between. DNA for the CDR3: TGCGCCAGCAGCATGGGGCCAACCAGGATAGATGAGCAGTTCTTC. This translates into CASSMGPTRIDEQFF.

The chain couples TRBV5-5 to TRBJ1-5; D is perhaps TRBD1 (5 bases). Per the germline V gene, CDR1 is SGHKS and CDR2 is YYEKEE (reference sequence). V lost 4 bases to trimming and J lost 4 bases, with 15 bases between them. This CDR3 contains 15 residues. In DNA form, the CDR3 reads TGTGCCAGCAGCACTCGGGGGGGGAATAATCAGCCCCAGCATTTT. Its translation is CASSTRGGNNQPQHF.